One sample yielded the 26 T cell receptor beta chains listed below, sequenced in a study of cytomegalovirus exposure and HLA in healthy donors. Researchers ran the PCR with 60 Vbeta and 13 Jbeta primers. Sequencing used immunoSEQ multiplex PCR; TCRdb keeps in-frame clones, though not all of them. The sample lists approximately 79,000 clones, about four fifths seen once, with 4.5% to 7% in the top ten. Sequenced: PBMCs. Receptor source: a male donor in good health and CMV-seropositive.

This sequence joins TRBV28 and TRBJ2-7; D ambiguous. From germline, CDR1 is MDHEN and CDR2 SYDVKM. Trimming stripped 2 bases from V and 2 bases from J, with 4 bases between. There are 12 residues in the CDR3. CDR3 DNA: TGTGCCAGCAGTTTAATAGCCTACGAGCAGTACTTC. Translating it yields CASSLIAYEQYF.

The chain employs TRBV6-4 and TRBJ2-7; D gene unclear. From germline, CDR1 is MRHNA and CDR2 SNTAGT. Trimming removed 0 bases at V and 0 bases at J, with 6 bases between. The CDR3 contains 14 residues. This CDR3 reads CASSDSPGSYEQYF. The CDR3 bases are TGTGCCAGCAGTGACTCTCCCGGCTCCTACGAGCAGTACTTC.

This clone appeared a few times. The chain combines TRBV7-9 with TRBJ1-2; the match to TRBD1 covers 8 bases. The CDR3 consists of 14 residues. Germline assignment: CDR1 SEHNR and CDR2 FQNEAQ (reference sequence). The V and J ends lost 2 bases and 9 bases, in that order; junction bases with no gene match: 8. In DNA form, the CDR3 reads TGTGCCAGCAGCTTACAGGGGGCAAGCTGGCGCTACACCTTC. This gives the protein CASSLQGASWRYTF.

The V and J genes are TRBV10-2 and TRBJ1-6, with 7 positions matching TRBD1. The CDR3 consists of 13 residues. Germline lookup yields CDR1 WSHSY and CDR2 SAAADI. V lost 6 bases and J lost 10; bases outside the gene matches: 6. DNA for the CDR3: TGCGCCAGCAGGCCAACAGGGGACTCACCCCTCCACTTT. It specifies CASRPTGDSPLHF.

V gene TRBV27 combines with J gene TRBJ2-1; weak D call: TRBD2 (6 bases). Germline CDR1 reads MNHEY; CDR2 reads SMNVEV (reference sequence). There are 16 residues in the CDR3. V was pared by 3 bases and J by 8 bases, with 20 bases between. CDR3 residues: CASSFRPSGPRDEQFF. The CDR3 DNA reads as TGTGCCAGCAGTTTCCGGCCCAGCGGGCCCCGGGATGAGCAGTTCTTC.

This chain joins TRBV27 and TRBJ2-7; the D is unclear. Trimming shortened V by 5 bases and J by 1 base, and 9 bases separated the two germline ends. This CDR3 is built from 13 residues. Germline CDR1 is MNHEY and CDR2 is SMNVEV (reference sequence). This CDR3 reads CASSPLGSYEQYF. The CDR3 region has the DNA TGTGCCAGCAGTCCCCTAGGATCCTACGAGCAGTACTTC.

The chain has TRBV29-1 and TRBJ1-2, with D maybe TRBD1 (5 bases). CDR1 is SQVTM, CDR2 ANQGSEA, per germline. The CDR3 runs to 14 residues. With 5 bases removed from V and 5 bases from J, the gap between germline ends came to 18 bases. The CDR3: CSVTEFQGGYGYTF. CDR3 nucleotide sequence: TGCAGCGTTACCGAATTCCAGGGAGGATATGGCTACACCTTC.

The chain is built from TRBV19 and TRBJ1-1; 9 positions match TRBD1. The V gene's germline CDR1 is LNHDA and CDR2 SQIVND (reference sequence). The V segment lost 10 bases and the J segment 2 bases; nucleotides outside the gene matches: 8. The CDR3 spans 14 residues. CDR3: CATEGQGLNTEAFF. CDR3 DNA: TGTGCCACCGAGGGACAGGGACTAAACACTGAAGCTTTCTTT.

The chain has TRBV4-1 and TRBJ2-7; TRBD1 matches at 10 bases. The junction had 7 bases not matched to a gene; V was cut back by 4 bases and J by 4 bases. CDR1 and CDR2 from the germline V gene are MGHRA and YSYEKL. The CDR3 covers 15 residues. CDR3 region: CASSLSTGGEYEQYF. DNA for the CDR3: TGCGCCAGCAGCCTCTCGACAGGGGGCGAGTACGAGCAGTACTTC.

The CDR3 DNA follows: TGCGCCAGCAGCCCACTAACAGGAAGCAATCAGCCCCAGCATTTT. Translated, it gives CASSPLTGSNQPQHF. The rearrangement uses TRBV5-1 and TRBJ1-5, with D perhaps matching TRBD1 (5 bases). CDR1 and CDR2 (germline): SGHRS, YFSETQ. This CDR3 spans 15 amino acids. Trimming stripped 4 bases from V and 1 base from J, with 12 bases between.

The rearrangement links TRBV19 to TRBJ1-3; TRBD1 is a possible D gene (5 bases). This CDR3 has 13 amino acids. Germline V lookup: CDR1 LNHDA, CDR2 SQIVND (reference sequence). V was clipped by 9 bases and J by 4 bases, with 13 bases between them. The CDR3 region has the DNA TGTGCCAGCGGGACTAGGCCAGGAAACACCATATATTTT. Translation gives CASGTRPGNTIYF.

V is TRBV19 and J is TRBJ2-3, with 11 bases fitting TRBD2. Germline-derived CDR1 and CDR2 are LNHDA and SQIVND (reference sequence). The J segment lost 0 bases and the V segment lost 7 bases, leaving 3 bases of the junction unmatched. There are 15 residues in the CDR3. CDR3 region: CASTLAGGSTDTQYF. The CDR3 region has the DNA TGTGCCAGTACCCTAGCGGGGGGTAGCACAGATACGCAGTATTTT.

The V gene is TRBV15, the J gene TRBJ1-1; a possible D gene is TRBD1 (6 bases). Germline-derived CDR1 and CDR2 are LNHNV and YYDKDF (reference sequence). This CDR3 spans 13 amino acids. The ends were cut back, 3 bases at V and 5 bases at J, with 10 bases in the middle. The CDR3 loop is CATSSTQGTEAFF. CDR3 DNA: TGTGCCACCAGCAGTACCCAGGGGACTGAAGCTTTCTTT.

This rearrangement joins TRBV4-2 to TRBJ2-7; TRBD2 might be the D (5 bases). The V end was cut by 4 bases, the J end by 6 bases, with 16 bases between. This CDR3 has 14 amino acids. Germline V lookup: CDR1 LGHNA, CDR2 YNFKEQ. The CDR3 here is CASSPQVSGTEQYF. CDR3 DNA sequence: TGTGCCAGCAGCCCCCAGGTCAGCGGCACCGAGCAGTACTTC.

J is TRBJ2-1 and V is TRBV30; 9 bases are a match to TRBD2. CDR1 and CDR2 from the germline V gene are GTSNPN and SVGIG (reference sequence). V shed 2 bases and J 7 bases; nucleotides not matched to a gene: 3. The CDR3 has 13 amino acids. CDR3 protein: CAWSWREGNEQFF. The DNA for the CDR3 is TGTGCCTGGAGTTGGCGGGAGGGGAATGAGCAGTTCTTC.

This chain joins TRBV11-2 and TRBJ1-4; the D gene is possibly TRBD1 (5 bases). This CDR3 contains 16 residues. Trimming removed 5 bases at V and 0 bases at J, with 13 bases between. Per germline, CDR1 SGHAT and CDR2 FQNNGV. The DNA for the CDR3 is TGTGCCAGCAGCCACCCGGGGGGAGCAACTAATGAAAAACTGTTTTTT. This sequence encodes CASSHPGGATNEKLFF.

For the CDR3, the DNA is TGTGCCATCAGTCCCGCGAACACCGGGGAGCTGTTTTTT. It codes for CAISPANTGELFF. The J gene is TRBJ2-2, the V gene TRBV10-3; D is uncertain. With 5 bases removed from V and 0 bases from J, the gap between germline ends came to 4 bases. Germline-derived CDR1 and CDR2 are ENHRY and SYGVKD. This CDR3 has 13 amino acids.

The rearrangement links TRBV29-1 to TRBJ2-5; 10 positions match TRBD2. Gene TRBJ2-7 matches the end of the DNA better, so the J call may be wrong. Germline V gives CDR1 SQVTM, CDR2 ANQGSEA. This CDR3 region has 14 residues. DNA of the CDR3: TGCAGCGTTGTTTCTACTAGCGGGATCTACGAGCAGTACTTC. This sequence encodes CSVVSTSGIYEQYF.

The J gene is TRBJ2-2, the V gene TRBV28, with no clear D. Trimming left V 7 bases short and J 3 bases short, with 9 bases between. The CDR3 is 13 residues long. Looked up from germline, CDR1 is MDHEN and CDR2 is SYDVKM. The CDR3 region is CASTSEDTGELFF. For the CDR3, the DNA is TGTGCCAGCACCTCTGAGGACACCGGGGAGCTGTTTTTT.

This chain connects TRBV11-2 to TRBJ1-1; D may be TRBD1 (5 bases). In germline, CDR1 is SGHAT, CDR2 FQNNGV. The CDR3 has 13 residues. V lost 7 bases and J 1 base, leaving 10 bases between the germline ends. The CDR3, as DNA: TGTGCCAGCACCCCCGGGGGGAACACTGAAGCTTTCTTT. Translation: CASTPGGNTEAFF.

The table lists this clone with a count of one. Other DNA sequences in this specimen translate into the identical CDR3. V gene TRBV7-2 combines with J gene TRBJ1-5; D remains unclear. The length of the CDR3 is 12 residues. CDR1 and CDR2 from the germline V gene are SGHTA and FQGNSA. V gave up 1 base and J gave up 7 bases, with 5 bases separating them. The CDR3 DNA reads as TGTGCCAGCAGCTTAGACTCCCAGCCCCAGCATTTT. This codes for CASSLDSQPQHF.

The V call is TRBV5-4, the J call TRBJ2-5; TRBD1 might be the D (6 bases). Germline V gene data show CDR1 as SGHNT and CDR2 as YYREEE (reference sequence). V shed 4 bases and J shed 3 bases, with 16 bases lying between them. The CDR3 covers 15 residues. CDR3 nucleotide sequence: TGTGCCAGCAGCCCGAACACGAGGACAGAAGAGACCCAGTACTTC. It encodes CASSPNTRTEETQYF.

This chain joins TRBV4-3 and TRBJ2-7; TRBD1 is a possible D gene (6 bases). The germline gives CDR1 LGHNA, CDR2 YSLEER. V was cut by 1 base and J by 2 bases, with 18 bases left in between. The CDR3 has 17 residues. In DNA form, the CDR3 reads TGCGCCAGCAGCCAAGCCGCGACAGGATCTGCAACCTACGAGCAGTACTTC. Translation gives CASSQAATGSATYEQYF.

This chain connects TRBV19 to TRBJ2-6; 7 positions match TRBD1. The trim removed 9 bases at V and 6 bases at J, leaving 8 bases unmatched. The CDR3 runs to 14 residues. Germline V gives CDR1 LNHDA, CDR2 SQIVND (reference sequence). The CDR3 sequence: CASKGQVEANVLTF. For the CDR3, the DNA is TGTGCCAGCAAAGGACAGGTCGAGGCCAACGTCCTGACTTTC.

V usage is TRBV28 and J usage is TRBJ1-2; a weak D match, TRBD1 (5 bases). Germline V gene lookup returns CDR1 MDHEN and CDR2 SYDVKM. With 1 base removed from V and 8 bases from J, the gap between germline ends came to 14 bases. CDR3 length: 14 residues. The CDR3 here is CASSLFSVAGGYTF. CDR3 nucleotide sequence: TGTGCCAGCAGTTTATTTTCAGTTGCAGGGGGCTACACCTTC.

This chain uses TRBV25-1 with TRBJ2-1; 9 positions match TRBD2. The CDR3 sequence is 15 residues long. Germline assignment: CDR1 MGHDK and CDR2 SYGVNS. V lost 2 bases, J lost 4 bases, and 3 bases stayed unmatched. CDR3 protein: CASSELAGIYNEQFF. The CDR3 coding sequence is TGTGCCAGCAGTGAACTAGCGGGGATTTACAATGAGCAGTTCTTC.